What follows are 27 T cell receptor beta chains derived from one specimen sequenced in a study of T-cell reconstitution after alpha-beta-depleted transplantation in children. It was with unique molecular identifiers that the TCRbeta library was prepared. TCRdb ran MiXCR on the PCR reads and lists one entry per CDR3 protein. In the table there are 200,000 to 250,000 distinct CDR3 sequences, approximately 11% of which are singletons. Sequencing was performed on PBMCs, taken before TCRalphabeta/CD19-depleted stem cell transplant. These receptors all stem from a child under two years old with acute myeloid leukemia, due to receive a stem cell transplant.

This clonotype was counted many times. This chain uses TRBV12-3 or TRBV12-4 with TRBJ2-7; 10 positions match TRBD2. The length of the CDR3 is 15 residues. V lost 3 bases and J lost 6; bases outside the gene matches: 8. The CDR3 is CASSFGEIAGGEQYF. The CDR3, as DNA: TGTGCCAGCAGTTTCGGCGAGATAGCGGGAGGCGAGCAGTACTTC.

The table lists this clonotype with many counts. The chain combines TRBV20-1 with TRBJ2-2, with TRBD1 identical over 7 bases. This CDR3 is built from 14 residues. Trimming removed 2 bases from V and 2 bases from J; junction bases left unmatched: 2. Germline lookup yields CDR1 DFQATT and CDR2 SNEGSKA (reference sequence). The CDR3: CSARRDRNTGELFF. CDR3 in DNA: TGCAGTGCTAGACGGGACAGAAACACCGGGGAGCTGTTTTTT.

This clonotype has at least ten counts. J is TRBJ2-7 and V is TRBV20-1; the match to TRBD2 covers 10 bases. This CDR3 has 13 amino acids. CDR1 is DFQATT and CDR2 is SNEGSKA in the germline V gene (reference sequence). The V segment lost 2 bases and the J segment 5 bases; nucleotides outside the gene matches: 3. The CDR3 DNA sequence: TGCAGTGCTAGAAGAGCGGGAGGGAACGAGCAGTACTTC. Encoded protein: CSARRAGGNEQYF.

This clonotype was observed many times. J is TRBJ2-3 and V is TRBV4-1; D ambiguous. V was trimmed by 0 bases and J by 2 bases, leaving 15 bases between them. There are 17 residues in the CDR3. Per germline, CDR1 MGHRA and CDR2 YSYEKL. The CDR3 DNA sequence: TGCGCCAGCAGCCAAGATGGCCTAACCTCATTCACAGATACGCAGTATTTT. It is translated as CASSQDGLTSFTDTQYF.

This rearrangement joins TRBV15 to TRBJ2-7; D possibly corresponds to TRBD2 (5 bases). Germline V gene lookup returns CDR1 LNHNV and CDR2 YYDKDF (reference sequence). The CDR3 runs to 15 residues. Trimming pared 0 bases from V and 7 bases from J, leaving 16 bases between. The CDR3 loop reads CATSRDLRPPGEQYF. Here the CDR3 DNA reads TGTGCCACCAGCAGAGATCTAAGACCCCCGGGAGAGCAGTACTTC.

This clonotype was counted ten times or more. CDR3 sequence reads: CASSLGTWPGNTIYF. For the CDR3, the DNA is TGTGCCAGCAGCTTAGGTACCTGGCCTGGAAACACCATATATTTT. This rearrangement joins TRBV7-3 to TRBJ1-3, with D unclear. The germline gives CDR1 SGHTA, CDR2 FQGTGA. Deletions cut 2 bases from V and 2 bases from J, with 10 bases between. This CDR3 spans 15 amino acids.

This clonotype appeared many times. The gene calls are TRBV23-1 and TRBJ1-5; 8 nucleotides match TRBD1. TRBV23-1 is reported as an ORF; its role is uncertain. The CDR3 is 16 residues long. With 0 bases clipped from V and 0 bases from J, the junction kept 1 base outside the gene matches. The CDR3, as DNA: TGCGCCAGCAGTCAATCGGACAGGGTTAGCAATCAGCCCCAGCATTTT. It translates to CASSQSDRVSNQPQHF.

This clonotype appeared many times. The genes are TRBV11-2 and TRBJ1-2; 7 bases map to TRBD1. V shed 5 bases and J 5 bases; nucleotides not matched to a gene: 2. The germline V gene has CDR1 SGHAT and CDR2 FQNNGV. The CDR3 is 12 residues long. The CDR3 DNA reads as TGTGCCAGCAGCCTGACAGGGTATGGCTACACCTTC. Amino acids: CASSLTGYGYTF.

This clonotype showed up many times. The chain uses TRBV11-2 and TRBJ1-1; D not certain. This CDR3 has 13 residues. Germline-derived CDR1 and CDR2 are SGHAT and FQNNGV. V was clipped by 4 bases and J by 4 bases, with 10 bases between them. Here the CDR3 reads CASSSRRGTEAFF. The CDR3 nucleotides are TGTGCCAGCAGCTCCCGTCGGGGCACTGAAGCTTTCTTT.

Many counts were recorded for this clonotype. The CDR3 nucleotides are TGTGCCATCAGCGCGCCATTAGAGACCCAGTACTTC. Amino acid sequence: CAISAPLETQYF. J is TRBJ2-5 and V is TRBV10-3; no reliable D call. The CDR3 consists of 12 residues. Germline V gives CDR1 ENHRY, CDR2 SYGVKD. The V end lost 6 bases, the J end lost 4 bases, and 9 bases lay between the germline ends.

At least ten counts were recorded for this clonotype. This chain uses TRBV30 with TRBJ2-7; D is uncertain. The length of the CDR3 is 8 residues. CDR1 and CDR2 (germline): GTSNPN, SVGIG (reference sequence). Trimming shortened V by 6 bases and J by 3 bases, and 0 bases separated the two germline ends. The chain's CDR3 is CACYEQYF. The CDR3 region has the DNA TGTGCCTGCTACGAGCAGTACTTC.

The sample holds a few counts of this clonotype. This may be a read error: a much more frequent sequence differs by one nucleotide. V usage is TRBV28 and J usage is TRBJ1-2, with 8 bases aligning to TRBD1. This CDR3 is built from 14 residues. In germline, CDR1 is MDHEN, CDR2 SYDVKM. Written as DNA, the CDR3 is TGTGCCAGCATCTCGACAGGGGAATTGTATGGCGACACCTTC. Residues: CASISTGELYGDTF.

This clonotype was detected many times. This chain links TRBV5-6 with TRBJ1-1; 10 bases are a match to TRBD1. CDR1 is SGHDT, CDR2 YYEEEE, per germline. V lost 4 bases to trimming and J lost 3 bases; unmatched junction nucleotides: 9. This CDR3 spans 16 amino acids. The CDR3 spells CASSTDFGQGDTEAFF. Written as DNA, the CDR3 is TGTGCCAGCAGCACCGACTTCGGACAGGGGGACACTGAAGCTTTCTTT. Full variable domain (missing parts from reference TRBV5-6 and TRBJ1-1): DAGVTQSPTHLIKTRGQQVTLRCSPKSGHDTVSWYQQALGQGPQFIFQYYEEEERQRGNFPDRFSGHQFPNYSSELNVNALLLGDSALYLCASSTDFGQGDTEAFFGQGTRLTVV.

This clonotype occurred many times. This chain links TRBV20-1 with TRBJ2-5; either TRBD1 or TRBD2 may fit D (6 bases each). The CDR3 consists of 19 residues. Germline CDR1 reads DFQATT; CDR2 reads SNEGSKA (reference sequence). The V end lost 1 base, the J end lost 0 bases, and 24 bases lay between the germline ends. This CDR3 is CSARGAQERKGGYQETQYF. The DNA for the CDR3 is TGCAGTGCTAGAGGCGCCCAGGAAAGGAAAGGGGGGTACCAAGAGACCCAGTACTTC.

This clonotype was seen at least ten times. The rearrangement uses TRBV12-3 or TRBV12-4 and TRBJ1-4; D is ambiguous. The CDR3 length is 13 residues. Deletions cut 3 bases from V and 8 bases from J, with 10 bases between. The CDR3 DNA reads as TGTGCCAGCAGTTTGGGGTTCGGGGAAAAACTGTTTTTT. This codes for CASSLGFGEKLFF.

This clonotype was picked up a small number of times. The gene calls are TRBV19 and TRBJ2-1; TRBD2 matches 14 bases. This CDR3 spans 17 amino acids. The J segment lost 5 bases and the V segment lost 5 bases, leaving 8 bases of the junction unmatched. Germline V gives CDR1 LNHDA, CDR2 SQIVND (reference sequence). The CDR3 DNA is TGTGCCAGTAGTGTGACTAGCGGGGGGGACTCAAACAATGAGCAGTTCTTC. Its protein is CASSVTSGGDSNNEQFF.

This clonotype came up many times. This chain joins TRBV3-1 and TRBJ2-1; TRBD2 matches 7 bases. Germline trimming cut 3 bases from V and 10 bases from J; bases unmatched to any gene: 3. CDR1 LGHDT and CDR2 YNNKEL come from the germline V gene (reference sequence). The CDR3 loop spans 12 amino acids. Here the CDR3 reads CASSQRGLEQFF. In nucleotides, the CDR3 is TGTGCCAGCAGCCAGCGGGGGTTGGAGCAGTTCTTC.

This clonotype was counted ten times or more. This chain links TRBV20-1 with TRBJ2-5, with D maybe TRBD2 (6 bases). Germline assignment: CDR1 DFQATT and CDR2 SNEGSKA (reference sequence). The CDR3 sequence is 14 residues long. V lost 0 bases, J lost 5 bases, and 13 bases lay in between. Written as DNA, the CDR3 is TGCAGTGCTAGAGATACGGGAGCGTGGGAGACCCAGTACTTC. Protein product: CSARDTGAWETQYF.

This clonotype was found many times. This rearrangement joins TRBV14 to TRBJ2-7; D is ambiguous. CDR1 and CDR2 (germline): SGHDN, FVKESK. The CDR3 loop spans 13 amino acids. The V gene lost 4 bases and the J gene lost 2 bases, with 9 bases spanning the gap. As DNA, the CDR3 is TGTGCCAGCAGCCCTCGACTTCCCTACGAGCAGTACTTC. Its translation is CASSPRLPYEQYF.

This clonotype was counted ten times or more. The CDR3 DNA sequence: TGTGCCAGCAGTGAATTGGGCAGTAACTATGGCTACACCTTC. It yields the protein CASSELGSNYGYTF. The chain couples TRBV25-1 to TRBJ1-2; no firm D call. V lost 1 base and J lost 1, with 7 bases in between. This CDR3 region has 14 residues. Germline lookup yields CDR1 MGHDK and CDR2 SYGVNS.

In its sample, this clonotype was seen many times. The chain has TRBV12-3 or TRBV12-4 and TRBJ2-1, with 10 bases fitting TRBD2. The CDR3 extends over 14 amino acids. After removal of 5 bases from V and 6 bases from J, the junction contained 4 bases not matched to a gene. CDR3 nucleotides: TGTGCCAGCAGTCCTCGACTAGCGGGCAATGAGCAGTTCTTC. It is translated as CASSPRLAGNEQFF.

This chain connects TRBV27 to TRBJ2-1; D is undetermined. The CDR3 extends over 14 amino acids. Germline lookup yields CDR1 MNHEY and CDR2 SMNVEV (reference sequence). V dropped 6 bases and J dropped 4 bases, with 13 bases sitting between them. The CDR3 reads CASSRGLGYNEQFF. Here the CDR3 DNA reads TGTGCCAGCAGCAGAGGTCTGGGTTACAATGAGCAGTTCTTC.

This clonotype was seen ten or more times. The rearrangement uses TRBV19 and TRBJ2-5; D gene unclear. Per the germline V gene, CDR1 is LNHDA and CDR2 is SQIVND (reference sequence). The V gene lost 6 bases and the J gene lost 1 base, with 21 bases spanning the gap. The CDR3 consists of 17 residues. The DNA for the CDR3 is TGTGCCAGTAGCCTACCCCATGGCCCAGCCATCCAAGAGACCCAGTACTTC. Its protein product is CASSLPHGPAIQETQYF. Full variable domain (outside the CDR3, taken from reference TRBV19 and TRBJ2-5): DGGITQSPKYLFRKEGQNVTLSCEQNLNHDAMYWYRQDPGQGLRLIYYSQIVNDFQKGDIAEGYSVSREKKESFPLTVTSAQKNPTAFYLCASSLPHGPAIQETQYFGPGTRLLVL.

This clonotype was observed many times. This chain joins TRBV30 and TRBJ2-1; TRBD1 matches at 8 bases. There are 15 residues in the CDR3. The ends lost 0 bases at V and 5 bases at J; junction bases unmatched: 6. The germline V gene encodes CDR1 GTSNPN and CDR2 SVGIG (reference sequence). Here the CDR3 reads CAWSVTGTGHNEQFF. The CDR3 DNA sequence: TGTGCCTGGAGTGTAACCGGGACAGGCCACAATGAGCAGTTCTTC.

This sequence joins TRBV5-1 and TRBJ2-2, with D unresolved. The germline CDR1 and CDR2 sequences are SGHRS and YFSETQ. The V and J ends lost 0 bases and 5 bases respectively, with 8 bases between them. This CDR3 has 14 amino acids. DNA of the CDR3: TGCGCCAGCAGCTTGGCCTCACGGACCGGGGAGCTGTTTTTT. This encodes CASSLASRTGELFF. Full variable domain (missing parts from reference TRBV5-1 and TRBJ2-2): KAGVTQTPRYLIKTRGQQVTLSCSPISGHRSVSWYQQTPGQGLQFLFEYFSETQRNKGNFPGRFSGRQFSNSRSEMNVSTLELGDSALYLCASSLASRTGELFFGEGSRLTVL.

A few counts support this clonotype. The chain links TRBV28 to TRBJ1-5; unclear D gene. V lost 2 bases, J lost 7 bases, and 15 bases lay in between. The CDR3 covers 15 residues. Germline CDR1 reads MDHEN; CDR2 reads SYDVKM. The CDR3 DNA reads as TGTGCCAGCAGTTTAATAGTATCCCCCGGGCAGCCCCAGCATTTT. It yields the protein CASSLIVSPGQPQHF. The whole variable domain, remainder taken from reference TRBV28 and TRBJ1-5, is DVKVTQSSRYLVKRTGEKVFLECVQDMDHENMFWYRQDPGLGLRLIYFSYDVKMKEKGDIPEGYSVSREKKERFSLILESASTNQTSMYLCASSLIVSPGQPQHFGDGTRLSIL.

This clonotype was observed a few times. The V gene is TRBV18, the J gene TRBJ1-5; D might be TRBD1 (5 bases). Trimming removed 0 bases from V and 5 bases from J, with 14 bases in between. Germline V lookup: CDR1 KGHSH, CDR2 LQKENI. The CDR3 contains 16 residues. CDR3 DNA: TGTGCCAGCTCACCACCGGGGCAGGGAGAATATCAGCCCCAGCATTTT. Translating it yields CASSPPGQGEYQPQHF.